A single sample is the source of the 5 T cell receptor beta chains below, sequenced in a study of beta chain features in type 1 diabetes. Findings of the study overall: Patients with Type 1 diabetes showed moderately but significantly shorter TCRB CDR3s in all four CD4+ subsets.

The antigens these receptors bind are not known. The investigators reverse transcribed all of the isolated RNA, so they sequenced expressed TCRB transcripts. TCRdb keeps only in-frame clones here, not all; method: immunoSEQ multiplex PCR. The top ten clones hold nearly 0.015% of a sample with roughly 340,000 clones, approximately 15% of them seen once. Sequencing was done on a sample of naive CD4+ T cells from blood. All receptors come from a woman between 18 and 29 years old with type 1 diabetes.

The chain recombines TRBV9 with TRBJ2-1; possible D gene TRBD1, 6 bases. The CDR3 covers 13 residues. Germline CDR1 reads SGDLS; CDR2 reads YYNGEE. The V and J ends lost 3 bases and 6 bases respectively, with 10 bases between them. CDR3: CASSAYRVNEQFF. The CDR3 bases are TGTGCCAGCAGCGCATACAGGGTCAATGAGCAGTTCTTC.

This clone has a handful of counts. The chain carries TRBV30 and TRBJ1-5, with D possibly TRBD1 on 5 matching bases. This CDR3 spans 19 amino acids. In germline, CDR1 is GTSNPN, CDR2 SVGIG (reference sequence). The ends were cut back, 0 bases at V and 0 bases at J, with 21 bases in the middle. Here the CDR3 DNA reads TGTGCCTGGAGTGTAACTCGGACATCGACCGCGAGTAGCAATCAGCCCCAGCATTTT. Translation gives CAWSVTRTSTASSNQPQHF.

Only a few counts were recorded for this clone. This chain connects TRBV7-9 to TRBJ1-2, with D perhaps matching TRBD1 (5 bases). V was pared by 5 bases and J by 2 bases, with 9 bases between. The CDR3 spans 13 residues. Per germline, CDR1 SEHNR and CDR2 FQNEAQ (reference sequence). In DNA form, the CDR3 reads TGTGCCAGCAGCAGGGGTGAGAACTATGGCTACACCTTC. Encoded protein: CASSRGENYGYTF.

V is TRBV4-1 and J is TRBJ2-1, with TRBD2 as a possible D gene (5 bases). Germline loops: CDR1 MGHRA, CDR2 YSYEKL. The CDR3 spans 13 residues. The germline V and J ends were trimmed by 0 bases and 14 bases, with 14 bases remaining between them. CDR3 coding DNA: TGCGCCAGCAGCCAAGAAGTAGAGACTACTAAGTTCTTC. Its protein product is CASSQEVETTKFF.

The chain joins TRBV7-9 to TRBJ2-3, with 7 bases aligning to TRBD2. V shed 1 base and J 1 base; nucleotides not matched to a gene: 11. Germline-derived CDR1 and CDR2 are SEHNR and FQNEAQ (reference sequence). The CDR3 has 18 amino acids. CDR3 sequence: CASSLGAGTIGGTDTQYF. CDR3 nucleotide sequence: TGTGCCAGCAGCTTAGGAGCGGGAACTATAGGTGGCACAGATACGCAGTATTTT.